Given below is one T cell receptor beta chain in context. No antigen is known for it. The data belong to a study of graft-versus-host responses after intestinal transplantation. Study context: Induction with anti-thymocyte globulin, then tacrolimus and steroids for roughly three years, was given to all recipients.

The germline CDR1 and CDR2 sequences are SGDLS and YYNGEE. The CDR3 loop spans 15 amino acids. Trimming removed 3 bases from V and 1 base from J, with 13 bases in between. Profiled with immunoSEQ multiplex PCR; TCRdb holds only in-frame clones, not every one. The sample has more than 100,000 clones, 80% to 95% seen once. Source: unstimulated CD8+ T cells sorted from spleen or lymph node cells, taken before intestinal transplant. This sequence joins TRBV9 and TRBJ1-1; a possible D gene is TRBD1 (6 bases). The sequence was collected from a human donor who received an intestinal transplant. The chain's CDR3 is CASSETGTSNTEAFF. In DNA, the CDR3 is TGTGCCAGCAGCGAGACAGGCACCTCGAACACTGAAGCTTTCTTT. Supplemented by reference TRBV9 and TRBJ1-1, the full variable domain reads DSGVTQTPKHLITATGQRVTLRCSPRSGDLSVYWYQQSLDQGLQFLIQYYNGEERAKGNILERFSAQQFPDLHSELNLSSLELGDSALYFCASSETGTSNTEAFFGQGTRLTVV.